The clone carrying this TCR beta chain was detected only a few times. As yet, its antigen is unknown. This CDR3 comprises 12 residues. Germline V gene sequence: CDR1 SQVTM, CDR2 ANQGSEA. Combining a sample-barcoded 5' primer with a J-beta primer mix, a second PCR ran for about 7 to 12 cycles. TCRdb analysed the 5' RACE reads with MiXCR anew, one entry per CDR3 protein. This sample has about a million distinct CDR3 sequences; roughly half occur once, and the top ten carry 20% to 25%. This sample stems from a study of blood T cells in healthy people across ages. Findings and limits, study-wide: Significant beta diversity loss was already apparent by age approximately 37, declining roughly linearly. Unsorted PBMCs ruled out conclusive naive versus antigen-experienced comparison. Naive CD4+ cell counts and diversity both ran higher in long-lived than in aged donors.

The chain carries TRBV29-1 and TRBJ1-2; D unresolved. Sequencing used blood. This TCR derives from a woman in her sixties in good health. The CDR3 coding sequence is TGCACGGCTCAGGCAGAATACTATGGCTACACCTTC. As protein: CTAQAEYYGYTF.